The clone carrying this T cell receptor beta chain was observed once. The data were obtained in a study of OX40 agonist ivuxolimab in advanced cancers. Method: immunoSEQ multiplex PCR; TCRdb's copy keeps in-frame clones and lacks some. This table has fewer than 45,000 clones, around nine tenths appearing once. CDR3 size: 14 residues. The V end was cut by 1 base, the J end by 0 bases, with 6 bases between. Looked up from germline, CDR1 is LGHNA and CDR2 is YNFKEQ. This TCR derives from an adult with an advanced solid tumor such as melanoma, head and neck, liver or kidney cancer. V usage is TRBV4-2 and J usage is TRBJ1-2, with D unclear. The input for sequencing was CD4+ or CD8+ T cells sorted from blood, taken in a trial of the OX40 agonist ivuxolimab. The CDR3 DNA reads TGTGCCAGCAGCCAAGGGTCAGCTAACTATGGCTACACCTTC. It translates to CASSQGSANYGYTF.